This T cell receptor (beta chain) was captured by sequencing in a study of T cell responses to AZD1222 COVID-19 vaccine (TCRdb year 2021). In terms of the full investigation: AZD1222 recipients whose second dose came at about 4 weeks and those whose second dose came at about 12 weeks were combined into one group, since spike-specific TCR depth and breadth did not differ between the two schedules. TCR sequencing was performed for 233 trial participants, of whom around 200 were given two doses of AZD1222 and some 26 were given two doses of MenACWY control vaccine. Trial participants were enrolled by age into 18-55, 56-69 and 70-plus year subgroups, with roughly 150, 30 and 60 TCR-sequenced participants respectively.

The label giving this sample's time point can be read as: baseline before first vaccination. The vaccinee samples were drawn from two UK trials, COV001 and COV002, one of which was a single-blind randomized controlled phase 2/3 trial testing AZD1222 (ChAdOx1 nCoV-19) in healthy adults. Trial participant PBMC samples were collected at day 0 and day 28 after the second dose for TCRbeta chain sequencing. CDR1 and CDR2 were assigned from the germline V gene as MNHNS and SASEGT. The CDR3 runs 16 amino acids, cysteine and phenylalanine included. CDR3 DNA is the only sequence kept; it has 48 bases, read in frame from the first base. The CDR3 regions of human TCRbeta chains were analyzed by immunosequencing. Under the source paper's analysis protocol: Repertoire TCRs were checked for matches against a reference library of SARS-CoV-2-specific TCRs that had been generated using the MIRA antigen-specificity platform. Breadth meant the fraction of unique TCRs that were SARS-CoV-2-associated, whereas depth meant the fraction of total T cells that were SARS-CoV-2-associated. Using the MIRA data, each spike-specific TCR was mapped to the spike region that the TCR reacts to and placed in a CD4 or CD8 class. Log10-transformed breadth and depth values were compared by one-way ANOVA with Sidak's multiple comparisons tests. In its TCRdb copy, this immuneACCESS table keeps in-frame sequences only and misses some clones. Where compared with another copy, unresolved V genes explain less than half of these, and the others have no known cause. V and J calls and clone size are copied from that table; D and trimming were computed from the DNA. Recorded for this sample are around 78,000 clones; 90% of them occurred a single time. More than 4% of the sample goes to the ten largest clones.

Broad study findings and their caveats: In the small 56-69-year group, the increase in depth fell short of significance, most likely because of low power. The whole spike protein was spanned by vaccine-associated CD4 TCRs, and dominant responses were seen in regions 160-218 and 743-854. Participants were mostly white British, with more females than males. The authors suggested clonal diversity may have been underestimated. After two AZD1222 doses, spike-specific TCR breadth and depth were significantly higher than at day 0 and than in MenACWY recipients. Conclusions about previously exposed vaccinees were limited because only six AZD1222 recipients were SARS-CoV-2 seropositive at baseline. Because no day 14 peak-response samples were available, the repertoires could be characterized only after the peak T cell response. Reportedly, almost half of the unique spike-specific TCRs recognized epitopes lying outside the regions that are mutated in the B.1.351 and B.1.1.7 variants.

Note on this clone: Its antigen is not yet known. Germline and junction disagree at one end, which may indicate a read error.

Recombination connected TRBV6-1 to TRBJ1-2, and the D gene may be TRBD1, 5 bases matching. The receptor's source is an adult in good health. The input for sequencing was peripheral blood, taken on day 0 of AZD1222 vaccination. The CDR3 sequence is CASTEYRGRTTRGYTF. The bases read TGTGCCAGCACTGAATATAGGGGTAGGACCACGCGGGGCTACACCTTC.